This TCR beta chain appears in the sequencing data of a study of blood T cell repertoires in COVID-19. Sequenced by immunoSEQ multiplex PCR; TCRdb stores in-frame clones only, minus some. The data show approximately 140,000 clones, approximately 88% seen once. V lost 2 bases to trimming and J lost 0 bases, with 12 bases between them. The length of the CDR3 is 16 residues. Germline V gene lookup returns CDR1 SGHNT and CDR2 YYREEE (reference sequence). This sequence joins TRBV5-4 and TRBJ2-1; D is perhaps TRBD1 (6 bases). The source is a human donor in a cohort sampled during active COVID-19. Material for sequencing was peripheral blood. The DNA of the CDR3 is TGTGCCAGCAGCTTAAAACAGGGCCGCTCCTACAATGAGCAGTTCTTC. Residues: CASSLKQGRSYNEQFF.